The sample holds many counts of the clone carrying this TCR beta chain. The record originates from a study of T cells in Graves' hyperthyroidism and ophthalmopathy. Per the germline V gene, CDR1 is MNHEY and CDR2 is SVGAGI. The CDR3 is 14 amino acids. V lost 0 bases, J lost 0 bases, and 6 bases lay in between. Amplification of TCR beta CDR3 regions used RNA as the template. Using the HTBI primer set, a first-round RT-PCR was run on the TCR CDR3. TCRdb independently ran MiXCR on the multiplex PCR reads; one entry per CDR3 protein. The table shows 360,000 or so distinct CDR3 sequences, with about a sixth occurring only once.

Sequenced sample: blood. The sequence came from a woman between 40 and 50 years old with Graves' ophthalmopathy. This chain joins TRBV6-5 and TRBJ2-7; D ambiguous. The CDR3 sequence is CASSYSMYSYEQYF. CDR3 nucleotides: TGTGCCAGCAGTTACTCGATGTACTCCTACGAGCAGTACTTC.